This TCR beta chain was recorded in a study of PD-L1 blockade in urothelial cancer. Study-wide background: The analyses of blood took place 3 weeks (second dose) and 6 weeks after treatment start.

The V end lost 0 bases, the J end lost 6 bases, and 14 bases lay between the germline ends. CDR3 length: 16 amino acids. Per the germline V gene, CDR1 is SGHTA and CDR2 is FQGNSA. Each PCR received spiked synthetic TCR analog templates. TCRdb's table, derived via immunoSEQ multiplex PCR, lists solely in-frame clones and lacks some. The sample contains about 86,000 clones, around 85% of which appear only once. Described time point: pretreatment peripheral blood. This chain uses TRBV7-2 with TRBJ2-2; D is perhaps TRBD2 (6 bases). This receptor was taken from a man in his 60s with urothelial cancer. The sequences come from PBMCs, collected around atezolizumab (anti-PD-L1) treatment. DNA for the CDR3: TGTGCCAGCAGCTTAGCCGGGGGTGCCCGGGCCGGGGAGCTGTTTTTT. As protein: CASSLAGGARAGELFF.